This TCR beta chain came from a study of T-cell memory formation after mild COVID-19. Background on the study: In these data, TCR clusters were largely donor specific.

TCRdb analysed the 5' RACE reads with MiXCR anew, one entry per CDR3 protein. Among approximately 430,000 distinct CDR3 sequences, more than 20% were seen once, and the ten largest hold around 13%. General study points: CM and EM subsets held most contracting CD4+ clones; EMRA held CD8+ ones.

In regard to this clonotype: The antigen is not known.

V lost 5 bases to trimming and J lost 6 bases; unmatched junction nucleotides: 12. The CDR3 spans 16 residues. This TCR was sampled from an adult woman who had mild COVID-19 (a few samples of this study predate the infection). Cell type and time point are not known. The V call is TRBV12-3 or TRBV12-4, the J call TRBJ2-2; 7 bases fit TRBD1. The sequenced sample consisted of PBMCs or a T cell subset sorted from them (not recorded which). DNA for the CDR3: TGTGCCAGCAGTCCGACAGGGAGAGGGGTTCCCGGGGAGCTGTTTTTT. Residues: CASSPTGRGVPGELFF.